Listed below are T cell receptor beta chains from one sample, sequenced in a study of identifying expanded T cells in peripheral blood. Profiling relied on immunoSEQ multiplex PCR, and the TCRdb table lists in-frame clones only, not all of them. This table holds roughly 130,000 clones, less than 90% found once. Input material: blood. The source of these receptors is a person aged 18 to 75 in good health. Both conserved end residues are part of each CDR3. D genes are given only for firm matches. Rows may omit the clone size; those that give it use once, few, many or a size class.

>NA|TRBV28|TRBJ2-7|13|few
CASRQESSYEQYF
TGTGCCAGCCGCCAAGAAAGCTCCTACGAGCAGTACTTC
>NA|TRBV19|TRBJ2-6|17|NA
CASSIGTTISGANVLTF
TGTGCCAGTAGTATCGGGACAACGATCTCTGGGGCCAACGTCCTGACTTTC
>TRBD1|TRBV6-1|TRBJ1-2|13|NA
CASSLDRAFGYTF
TGTGCCAGCTCTCTGGACAGGGCGTTTGGCTACACCTTC
>NA|TRBV5-4|TRBJ2-2|14|NA
CASRRDLATGELFF
TGTGCCAGCCGCAGGGACTTGGCGACCGGGGAGCTGTTTTTT
>NA|TRBV30|TRBJ2-3|12|NA
CAWSTGSDTQYF
TGTGCCTGGTCTACAGGGTCAGATACGCAGTATTTT
>NA|TRBV5-1|TRBJ2-3|15|NA
CASSLGGTSTDTQYF
TGCGCCAGCAGCTTGGGGGGAACTAGCACAGATACGCAGTATTTT
>TRBD1|TRBV5-4|TRBJ2-3|17|NA
CASSPTPTGASTDTQYF
TGTGCCAGCAGCCCAACCCCGACAGGGGCTAGCACAGATACGCAGTATTTT
>NA|TRBV25-1|TRBJ2-7|12|few
CASWGDIYEQYF
TGTGCCAGCTGGGGGGATATCTACGAGCAGTACTTC
>NA|TRBV7-9|TRBJ2-7|13|NA
CASIKSLDDEQYF
TGTGCCAGCATCAAAAGCTTAGACGACGAGCAGTACTTC
>NA|TRBV20-1|TRBJ2-2|11|NA
CSASDYGELFF
TGCAGTGCTAGCGATTACGGGGAGCTGTTTTTT
>NA|TRBV5-6|TRBJ2-7|11|NA
CASSRDYEQYF
TGTGCCAGCAGCCGTGACTACGAGCAGTACTTC
>TRBD2|TRBV13|TRBJ2-3|15|NA
CASSLASGVIDTQYF
TGTGCCAGCAGCTTAGCTAGCGGGGTGATTGATACGCAGTATTTT
>NA|TRBV5-6|TRBJ1-2|13|many
CASSFNRDGGYTF
TGTGCCAGCAGCTTTAACAGGGACGGTGGCTACACCTTC
>NA|TRBV6-6|TRBJ1-2|14|NA
CAGNRDISNYGYTF
TGTGCCGGAAACCGGGACATCTCTAACTATGGCTACACCTTC
>NA|TRBV7-3|TRBJ2-1|16|NA
CASSPRQNTGDNEQFF
TGTGCCAGCAGCCCCCGACAGAACACGGGGGACAATGAGCAGTTCTTC
>TRBD2|TRBV15|TRBJ2-3|15|NA
CATSRVASGLPTQYF
TGTGCCACCAGCAGAGTGGCTAGCGGCCTTCCTACGCAGTATTTT
>NA|TRBV11-1|TRBJ2-7|14|NA
CASSLGAGGYEQYF
TGTGCCAGCAGCTTAGGAGCGGGTGGCTACGAGCAGTACTTC
>NA|TRBV20-1|TRBJ2-1|8|NA
CSARDPFF
TGCAGTGCTAGAGACCCGTTCTTC
>NA|TRBV5-4|TRBJ1-2|13|NA
CASSLAGTYGYTF
TGTGCCAGCAGCTTGGCGGGGACCTATGGCTACACCTTC
>TRBD1|TRBV6-1|TRBJ1-5|16|once
CASSEDRQGRNQPQHF
TGTGCCAGCAGTGAAGATCGACAGGGGCGTAATCAGCCCCAGCATTTT
>NA|TRBV18|TRBJ2-3|12|NA
CASSPSTDTQYF
TGTGCCAGCTCACCGAGCACAGATACGCAGTATTTT
>NA|TRBV19|TRBJ1-2|14|NA
CASTPPQVGYGYTF
TGTGCCAGTACCCCCCCACAGGTCGGCTATGGCTACACCTTC
>NA|TRBV5-1|TRBJ2-7|13|NA
CASSLDGSYEQYF
TGCGCCAGCAGCTTGGATGGCAGCTACGAGCAGTACTTC
>TRBD1|TRBV19|TRBJ1-5|16|NA
CASSPTTGSSNQPQHF
TGTGCCAGTAGCCCGACGACAGGGAGTAGCAATCAGCCCCAGCATTTT
>NA|TRBV5-1|TRBJ1-3|15|NA
CASSSDSTAGNTIYF
TGCGCCAGCAGCTCCGACAGCACTGCAGGAAACACCATATATTTT
>NA|TRBV7-2|TRBJ1-5|15|NA
CASAPGASLNQPQHF
TGTGCCAGCGCCCCGGGGGCCTCTTTGAATCAGCCCCAGCATTTT
>TRBD2|TRBV10-3|TRBJ2-5|14|NA
CAISDPRERVTQYF
TGTGCCATCAGTGACCCGCGGGAGAGGGTGACCCAGTACTTC
>NA|TRBV30|TRBJ1-5|15|NA
CAWSLTMGGNQPQHF
TGTGCCTGGAGTCTAACTATGGGTGGCAATCAGCCCCAGCATTTT
>NA|TRBV28|TRBJ2-7|11|NA
CASSISYEQYF
TGTGCCAGCAGTATATCCTACGAGCAGTACTTC
>TRBD2|TRBV28|TRBJ2-3|18|NA
CASSFRASGRALTDTQYF
TGTGCCAGCAGTTTCAGGGCTAGCGGGAGGGCCCTCACAGATACGCAGTATTTT
>NA|TRBV6-4|TRBJ2-5|9|NA
CATQETQYF
TGTGCCACACAAGAGACCCAGTACTTC
>NA|TRBV5-1|TRBJ2-1|16|NA
CASSPGSGGPYNEQFF
TGCGCCAGCAGCCCCGGAAGCGGAGGACCCTACAATGAGCAGTTCTTC
>NA|TRBV20-1|TRBJ2-7|11|NA
CSAREDYEQYF
TGCAGTGCTAGAGAAGACTACGAGCAGTACTTC
>NA|TRBV19|TRBJ2-5|14|NA
CASRSTGPGETQYF
TGTGCCAGTAGGAGCACAGGGCCAGGGGAGACCCAGTACTTC
>NA|TRBV14|TRBJ2-6|13|NA
CASSLSGANVLTF
TGTGCCAGCAGCCTCTCTGGGGCCAACGTCCTGACTTTC
>NA|TRBV7-3|TRBJ2-2|15|NA
CASSLVGVGTGELFF
TGTGCCAGCAGCTTAGTAGGGGTGGGCACCGGGGAGCTGTTTTTT
>NA|TRBV21-1|TRBJ1-1|16|once
CASSKCWMRGLGQAFF
TGTGCCAGCAGCAAATGTTGGATGAGGGGGCTGGGGCAAGCTTTCTTT
>NA|TRBV14|TRBJ2-2|15|NA
CASSLSGHSRGELFF
TGTGCCAGCAGCCTCTCGGGCCACTCTAGGGGGGAGCTGTTTTTT
>TRBD1|TRBV5-1|TRBJ1-2|14|NA
CASSGGTGLYGYTF
TGCGCCAGCAGCGGAGGGACAGGCCTCTATGGCTACACCTTC
>NA|TRBV4-2|TRBJ2-5|13|NA
CASSPTSQETQYF
TGTGCCAGCAGCCCAACCTCCCAAGAGACCCAGTACTTC
>NA|TRBV28|TRBJ1-1|14|once
CASQYQGRDTEAFF
TGTGCCAGCCAGTATCAGGGGAGGGACACTGAAGCTTTCTTT
>NA|TRBV27|TRBJ1-4|15|NA
CASSLFPDSGEKLFF
TGTGCCAGCAGTTTGTTTCCCGACAGCGGTGAAAAACTGTTTTTT
>TRBD2|TRBV7-9|TRBJ2-3|15|few
CASSITVAGGDTQYF
TGTGCCAGCAGCATCACCGTAGCGGGGGGCGATACGCAGTATTTT
>TRBD1|TRBV5-1|TRBJ2-7|14|NA
CASSSDRGLYEQYF
TGCGCCAGCAGCTCCGACAGGGGGCTCTACGAGCAGTACTTC
>NA|TRBV30|TRBJ1-1|13|NA
CAWSVDENTEAFF
TGTGCCTGGAGTGTTGATGAGAACACTGAAGCTTTCTTT
>NA|TRBV19|TRBJ1-1|13|few
CASSTGGNTEAFF
TGTGCCAGTAGCACGGGGGGCAACACTGAAGCTTTCTTT